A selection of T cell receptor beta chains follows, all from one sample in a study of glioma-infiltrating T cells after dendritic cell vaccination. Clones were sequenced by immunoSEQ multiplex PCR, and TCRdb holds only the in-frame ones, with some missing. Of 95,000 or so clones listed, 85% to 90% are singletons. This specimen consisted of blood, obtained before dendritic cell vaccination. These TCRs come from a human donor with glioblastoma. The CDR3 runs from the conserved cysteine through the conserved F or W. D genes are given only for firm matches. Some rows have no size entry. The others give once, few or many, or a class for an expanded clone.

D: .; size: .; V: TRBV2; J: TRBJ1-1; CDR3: CASSEGWALVEAFF; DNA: TGTGCCAGCAGTGAAGGATGGGCCTTGGTTGAAGCTTTCTTT
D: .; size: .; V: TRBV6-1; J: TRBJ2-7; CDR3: CASRRTQGGPYEQYF; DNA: TGTGCCAGCAGAAGAACTCAGGGGGGACCCTACGAGCAGTACTTC
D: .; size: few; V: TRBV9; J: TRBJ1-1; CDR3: CASSVLAGVLNTEAFF; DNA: TGTGCCAGCAGCGTACTGGCAGGGGTGTTGAACACTGAAGCTTTCTTT
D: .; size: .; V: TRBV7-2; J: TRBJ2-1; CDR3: CASSAQSATYNEQFF; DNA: TGTGCCAGCAGCGCCCAGAGCGCCACCTACAATGAGCAGTTCTTC
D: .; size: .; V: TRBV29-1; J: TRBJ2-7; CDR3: CSVSGEYEQYF; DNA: TGCAGCGTCTCCGGGGAATACGAGCAGTACTTC
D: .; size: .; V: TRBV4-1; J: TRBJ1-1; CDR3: CASSQRTVNTEAFF; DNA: TGCGCCAGCAGCCAAAGGACAGTGAACACTGAAGCTTTCTTT
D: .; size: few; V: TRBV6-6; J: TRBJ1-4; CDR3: CASSYGDRRGEKLFF; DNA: TGTGCCAGCAGTTACGGCGACAGGCGTGGTGAAAAACTGTTTTTT
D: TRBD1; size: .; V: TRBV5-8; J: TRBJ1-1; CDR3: CASSLGQGYTEAFF; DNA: TGTGCCAGCAGCTTGGGACAGGGGTACACTGAAGCTTTCTTT
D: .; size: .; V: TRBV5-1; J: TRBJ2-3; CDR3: CASSLAATTTSTDTQYF; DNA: TGCGCCAGCAGCTTGGCCGCGACAACAACTAGCACAGATACGCAGTATTTT
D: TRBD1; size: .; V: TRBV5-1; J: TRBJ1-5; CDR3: CASSLDRDQPQHF; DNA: TGCGCCAGCAGCCTCGACAGGGATCAGCCCCAGCATTTT
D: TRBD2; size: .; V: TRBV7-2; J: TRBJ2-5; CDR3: CASSSSGGPQETQYF; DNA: TGTGCCAGCAGCTCTTCGGGGGGACCCCAAGAGACCCAGTACTTC